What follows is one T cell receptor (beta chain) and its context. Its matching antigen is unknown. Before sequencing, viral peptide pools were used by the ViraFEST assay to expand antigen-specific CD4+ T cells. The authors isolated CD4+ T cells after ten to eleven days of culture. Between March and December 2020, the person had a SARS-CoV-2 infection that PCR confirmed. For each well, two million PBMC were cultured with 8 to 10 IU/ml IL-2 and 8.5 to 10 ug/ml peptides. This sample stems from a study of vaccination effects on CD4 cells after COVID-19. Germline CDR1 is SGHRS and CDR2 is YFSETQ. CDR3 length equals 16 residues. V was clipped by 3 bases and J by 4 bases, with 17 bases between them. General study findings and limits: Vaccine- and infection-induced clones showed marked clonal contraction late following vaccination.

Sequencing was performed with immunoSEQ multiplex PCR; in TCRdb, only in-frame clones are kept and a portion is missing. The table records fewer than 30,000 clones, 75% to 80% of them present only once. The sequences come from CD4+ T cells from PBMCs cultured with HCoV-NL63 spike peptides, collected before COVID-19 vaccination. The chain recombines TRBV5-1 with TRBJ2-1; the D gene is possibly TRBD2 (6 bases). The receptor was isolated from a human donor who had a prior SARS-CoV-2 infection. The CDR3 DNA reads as TGCGCCAGCAGCTCGGAACTAGCTGGGGGTTACAATGAGCAGTTCTTC. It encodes CASSSELAGGYNEQFF.